This T cell receptor (beta chain) was identified during a study of identical twins. This clonotype was counted many times. Germline V gene lookup returns CDR1 MNHNS and CDR2 SASEGT. With 6 bases removed from V and 0 bases from J, the gap between germline ends came to 12 bases. CDR3 length: 15 amino acids. TCRdb re-called the 5' RACE reads through MiXCR, storing one row per CDR3 protein. The sample lists about 150,000 distinct CDR3 sequences; 3.5% were seen once. This clonotype was sampled from a man aged 18-30 years in good health. The V and J genes are TRBV6-1 and TRBJ1-3; D is unresolved. Sequencing was done on a sample of memory T cells sorted from blood. CDR3 protein: CASRTPGSSGNTIYF. In DNA, the CDR3 is TGTGCCAGCAGGACACCCGGGAGCTCTGGAAACACCATATATTTT.